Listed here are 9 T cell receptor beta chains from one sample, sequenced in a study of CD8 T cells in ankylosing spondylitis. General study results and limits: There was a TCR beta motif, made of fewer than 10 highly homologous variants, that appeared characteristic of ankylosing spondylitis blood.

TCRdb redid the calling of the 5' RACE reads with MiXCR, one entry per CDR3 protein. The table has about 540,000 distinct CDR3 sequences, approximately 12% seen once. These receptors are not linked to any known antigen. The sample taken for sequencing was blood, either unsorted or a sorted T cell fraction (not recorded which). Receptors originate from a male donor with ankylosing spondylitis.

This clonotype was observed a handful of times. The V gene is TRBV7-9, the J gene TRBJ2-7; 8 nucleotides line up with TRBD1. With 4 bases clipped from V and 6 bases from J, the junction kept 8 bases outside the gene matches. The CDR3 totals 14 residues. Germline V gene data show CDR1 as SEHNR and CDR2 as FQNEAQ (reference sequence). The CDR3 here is CASSSRDRWGEQYV. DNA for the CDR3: TGTGCCAGCAGCTCCCGGGACAGGTGGGGCGAGCAGTACGTC.

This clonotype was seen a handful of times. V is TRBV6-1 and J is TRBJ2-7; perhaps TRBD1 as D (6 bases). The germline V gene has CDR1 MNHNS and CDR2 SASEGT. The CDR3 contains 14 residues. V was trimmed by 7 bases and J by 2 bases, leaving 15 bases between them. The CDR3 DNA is TGTGCCAGCAAGGGGCAGGGGATCCCCTACGAGCAGTACTTC. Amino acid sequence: CASKGQGIPYEQYF.

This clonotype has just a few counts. In DNA form, the CDR3 reads TGTGCCACCAGCAGAGATCCAAGGACTAGCGGGCCCAGTGAGCAGTTCTTC. Translating it yields CATSRDPRTSGPSEQFF. The rearrangement links TRBV15 to TRBJ2-1, with TRBD2 matching 11 bases. Per germline, CDR1 LNHNV and CDR2 YYDKDF (reference sequence). The CDR3 sequence is 17 residues long. Trimming at V came to 0 bases and at J to 9 bases, leaving 10 bases not matched to a gene.

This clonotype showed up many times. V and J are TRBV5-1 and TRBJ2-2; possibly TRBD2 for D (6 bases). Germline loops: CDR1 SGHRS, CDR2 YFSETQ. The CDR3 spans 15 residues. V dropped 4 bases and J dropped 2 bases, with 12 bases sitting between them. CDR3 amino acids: CASSPRRDNTGELFF. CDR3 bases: TGCGCCAGCAGCCCCCGGAGGGACAACACCGGGGAGCTGTTTTTT. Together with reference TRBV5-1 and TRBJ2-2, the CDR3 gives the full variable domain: KAGVTQTPRYLIKTRGQQVTLSCSPISGHRSVSWYQQTPGQGLQFLFEYFSETQRNKGNFPGRFSGRQFSNSRSEMNVSTLELGDSALYLCASSPRRDNTGELFFGEGSRLTVL.

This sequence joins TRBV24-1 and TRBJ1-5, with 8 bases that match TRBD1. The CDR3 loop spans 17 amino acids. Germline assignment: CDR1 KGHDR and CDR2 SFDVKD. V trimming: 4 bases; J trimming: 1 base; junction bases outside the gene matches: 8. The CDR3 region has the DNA TGTGCCACCAGTGAAAAAGGGACAGGTGGGAGCAATCAGCCCCAGCATTTT. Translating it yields CATSEKGTGGSNQPQHF.

The DNA for the CDR3 is TGTGCCAGCAGCTTAGCCGGGAGTCACAGCCCCTATGGCTACACCTTC. Amino acids: CASSLAGSHSPYGYTF. The V gene is TRBV7-9, the J gene TRBJ1-2; unclear D gene. This CDR3 has 16 amino acids. Trimming removed 0 bases from V and 4 bases from J, with 15 bases in between. Germline values: CDR1 SEHNR, CDR2 FQNEAQ (reference sequence).

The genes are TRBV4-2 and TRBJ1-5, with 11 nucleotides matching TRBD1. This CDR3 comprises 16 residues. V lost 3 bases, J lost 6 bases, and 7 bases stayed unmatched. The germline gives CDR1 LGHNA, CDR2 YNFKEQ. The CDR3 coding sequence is TGTGCCAGCAGCCAGGGCCGGGACAGGGGGATTCAGCCCCAGCATTTT. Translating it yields CASSQGRDRGIQPQHF.

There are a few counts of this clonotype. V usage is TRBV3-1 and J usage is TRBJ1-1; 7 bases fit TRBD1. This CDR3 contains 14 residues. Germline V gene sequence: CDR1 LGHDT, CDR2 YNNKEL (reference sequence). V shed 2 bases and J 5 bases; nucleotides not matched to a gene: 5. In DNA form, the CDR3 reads TGTGCCAGCAGCCAAAACAGGGGAGAAACTGAAGCTTTCTTT. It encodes CASSQNRGETEAFF.

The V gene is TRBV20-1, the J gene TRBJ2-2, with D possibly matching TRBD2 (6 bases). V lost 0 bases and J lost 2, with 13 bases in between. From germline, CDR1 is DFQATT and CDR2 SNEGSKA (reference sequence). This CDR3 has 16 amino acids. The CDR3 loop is CSARDQRAGNTGELFF. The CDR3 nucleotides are TGCAGTGCTAGAGATCAGCGGGCGGGAAACACCGGGGAGCTGTTTTTT.